The T cell receptor (beta chain) described here comes from a study of OX40 agonist ivuxolimab in advanced cancers. The wider study: Those enrolled were roughly 80% male, with a mean age of roughly 62 years and ages from about 20 to 85. Eligibility rules accepted prior anti-PD-1, anti-PD-L1 or anti-CTLA-4 therapy, and 35% to 40% had some.

This clone was counted only a few times. As yet, its antigen is unknown. Study-wide points: Some patients without response likewise showed low normalized clonal expansion.

The length of the CDR3 is 11 residues. With 2 bases removed from V and 6 bases from J, the gap between germline ends came to 4 bases. The germline CDR1 and CDR2 sequences are MNHNY and SVGAGI (reference sequence). Some clones are missing from TCRdb's copy, which holds only in-frame ones; the method was immunoSEQ multiplex PCR. The table shows about 19,000 clones, with roughly 80% occurring only once. The sequence was collected from an adult with an advanced solid tumor such as melanoma, head and neck, liver or kidney cancer. Sequenced here: CD4+ or CD8+ T cells sorted from blood, sampled in a trial of the OX40 agonist ivuxolimab. V and J are TRBV6-6 and TRBJ1-1; no clear D gene. This CDR3 reads CASSYGPEAFF. CDR3 bases: TGTGCCAGCAGTTACGGTCCTGAAGCTTTCTTT.